These 5 T cell receptor beta chains came from one sample sequenced in a study of shared T cell receptors in the human thymus. Some clones are missing from TCRdb's copy, which holds only in-frame ones; the method was immunoSEQ multiplex PCR. The sample holds roughly 550,000 clones; more than 75% are singletons and the top ten take around 0.012%. These data also formed part of another study, on human thymus T cells.

Sequencing was performed on thymocytes. These receptors were obtained from a boy less than two years old with a congenital heart defect.

The gene calls are TRBV5-4 and TRBJ2-2, with 7 bases fitting TRBD1. The CDR3 runs to 15 residues. Germline lookup yields CDR1 SGHNT and CDR2 YYREEE (reference sequence). V lost 4 bases, J lost 1 base, and 4 bases stayed unmatched. The CDR3 DNA follows: TGTGCCAGCAGCCCGACAGGGTTGAACACCGGGGAGCTGTTTTTT. It encodes CASSPTGLNTGELFF.

The chain carries TRBV5-4 and TRBJ2-1; 9 bases match TRBD1. Germline V lookup: CDR1 SGHNT, CDR2 YYREEE (reference sequence). Losses at the gene ends were 4 bases for V and 8 bases for J; bases not matched to a gene: 4. This CDR3 has 13 residues. The CDR3 DNA reads TGTGCCAGCAGCACAAGACAGGGGGATGAGCAGTTCTTC. Translating it yields CASSTRQGDEQFF.

V usage is TRBV2 and J usage is TRBJ1-4; maybe TRBD1 (6 bases). The CDR3 runs 14 residues. Trimming shortened V by 6 bases and J by 8 bases, and 16 bases separated the two germline ends. The germline V gene encodes CDR1 SNHLY and CDR2 FYNNEI. The CDR3 loop reads CASREQGFYEKLFF. The CDR3 DNA reads TGTGCCAGCAGGGAACAGGGTTTTTACGAAAAACTGTTTTTT.

The chain has TRBV7-2 and TRBJ2-7; possible D gene TRBD2, 6 bases. Germline V gene sequence: CDR1 SGHTA, CDR2 FQGNSA. Between the trimmed V and J ends, which lost 6 bases and 1 base, there was a span of 10 bases. The CDR3 runs 13 residues. The CDR3 region is CASRSGTSYEQYF. In DNA form, the CDR3 reads TGTGCCAGCAGGTCCGGGACTTCCTACGAGCAGTACTTC.

The chain uses TRBV7-9 and TRBJ1-5; no clear D gene. The CDR3 totals 12 residues. The ends were cut back, 5 bases at V and 7 bases at J, with 9 bases in the middle. From germline, CDR1 is SEHNR and CDR2 FQNEAQ (reference sequence). The CDR3 bases are TGTGCCAGCAGCCCGGAGTCGCAGCCCCAGCATTTT. Translation gives CASSPESQPQHF.